This T cell receptor beta chain was observed in a study of cytomegalovirus exposure and HLA in healthy donors. The study, taken as a whole, reports: Within an earlier analysis, most TCR beta V segments proved productive either about 87% or about 30% of the time.

The germline gives CDR1 ENHRY, CDR2 SYGVKD. V lost 0 bases, J lost 3 bases, and 5 bases stayed unmatched. The CDR3 totals 16 residues. This clone showed up just once. Its specificity is not known. PCR involved 60 Vbeta and 13 Jbeta primers. Here immunoSEQ multiplex PCR was the method, and the copy in TCRdb shows in-frame clones only, minus some. The sample has roughly 60,000 clones; approximately 75% are singletons. The V gene is TRBV10-3, the J gene TRBJ2-1; 7 positions match TRBD2. The sample was PBMCs. This clonotype originated in a woman aged 25 to 39 in good health and CMV-seronegative. CDR3 nucleotides: TGTGCCATCAGTGAGTCTGGCGGGAGAGACTACAATGAGCAGTTCTTC. Protein product: CAISESGGRDYNEQFF.